The 24 T cell receptor beta chains given below trace back to one sample, sequenced in a study of T cells in Graves' hyperthyroidism and ophthalmopathy (dated by TCRdb to about 2019). The library relied on multiplex PCR. TCRdb names Illumina HiSeq 2000 as the instrument used. The TCR beta CDR3 regions were amplified from the RNA transcripts. A first-round RT-PCR of the TCR CDR3 used the HTBI primer set with the Qiagen OneStep RT-PCR kit. TCRdb reanalyzed the raw reads on its own, using fastp at Q25 for trimming and MiXCR for clone calling, and kept in-frame beta chains. Each entry merges the rows of one CDR3 protein and shows their most common DNA and genes. This sample lists some 360,000 distinct CDR3 sequences; roughly 18% were detected once. Around 15% of the sample is held by the ten biggest clonotypes. The specimen sequenced was blood. These receptors all come from a woman in her thirties or forties with Graves' ophthalmopathy.

This clonotype was detected once. The chain uses TRBV28 and TRBJ2-7; no reliable D call. Per germline, CDR1 MDHEN and CDR2 SYDVKM. V lost 2 bases to trimming and J lost 0 bases, with 5 bases between them. This CDR3 region has 13 residues. CDR3 in DNA: TGTGCCAGCAGTTTACCACTCTCCTACGAGCAGTACTTC. This sequence encodes CASSLPLSYEQYF. Drawing the rest from reference TRBV28 and TRBJ2-7, the complete variable domain is DVKVTQSSRYLVKRTGEKVFLECVQDMDHENMFWYRQDPGLGLRLIYFSYDVKMKEKGDIPEGYSVSREKKERFSLILESASTNQTSMYLCASSLPLSYEQYFGPGTRLTVT.

This clonotype was counted many times. The chain links TRBV19 to TRBJ1-3; perhaps TRBD1 as D (5 bases). The CDR3 has 14 residues. Germline V lookup: CDR1 LNHDA, CDR2 SQIVND (reference sequence). Trimming stripped 3 bases from V and 5 bases from J, with 11 bases between. The CDR3 bases are TGTGCCAGTAGTATCGATCTGGGGCGAAACACCATATATTTT. Protein sequence: CASSIDLGRNTIYF.

This clonotype was recorded many times. One end of the junction is discordant with germline, which a read error may explain. This chain uses TRBV4-1 with TRBJ1-2; 7 positions agree with TRBD1. CDR1 is MGHRA, CDR2 YSYEKL, per germline. The CDR3 consists of 15 residues. The CDR3 DNA sequence: TGCGCCAGCAGCAAAGACGGGACAGTTCTTTATGGCTACACCTTC. Amino acids: CASSKDGTVLYGYTF.

This clonotype showed up many times. The chain employs TRBV6-5 and TRBJ1-2; D uncertain. In germline, CDR1 is MNHEY, CDR2 SVGAGI. Trimming stripped 5 bases from V and 8 bases from J, with 24 bases between. The CDR3 consists of 16 residues. The CDR3 spells CASSLSRIMKRRGYTF. CDR3 sequence (DNA): TGTGCCAGCAGTCTATCCCGAATCATGAAACGGCGCGGCTACACCTTC.

The chain recombines TRBV12-3 or TRBV12-4 with TRBJ2-7; TRBD1 matches 8 bases. CDR3 length equals 14 residues. After removal of 4 bases from V and 3 bases from J, the junction contained 5 bases not matched to a gene. The CDR3 DNA sequence: TGTGCCAGCAGTTCGACAGGGGTACTCTACGAGCAGTACTTC. Translation gives CASSSTGVLYEQYF.

This clonotype was detected many times. The V and J genes are TRBV5-1 and TRBJ2-2, with 9 bases fitting TRBD2. The length of the CDR3 is 17 residues. Germline trimming cut 0 bases from V and 4 bases from J; bases unmatched to any gene: 7. From germline, CDR1 is SGHRS and CDR2 YFSETQ. As DNA, the CDR3 is TGCGCCAGCAGCTTGGTTATCCCAGCGGGAGGCACCGGGGAGCTGTTTTTT. This gives the protein CASSLVIPAGGTGELFF.

The chain is built from TRBV6-1 and TRBJ1-2; a weak D match, TRBD1 (6 bases). Germline V lookup: CDR1 MNHNS, CDR2 SASEGT. The CDR3 loop spans 14 amino acids. Trimming shortened V by 5 bases and J by 8 bases, and 18 bases separated the two germline ends. This CDR3 reads CASSRQVPTGGYTF. The CDR3 DNA follows: TGTGCCAGCAGTAGACAGGTCCCGACGGGGGGCTACACCTTC.

The chain has TRBV12-3 or TRBV12-4 and TRBJ2-5; D remains unclear. V was trimmed by 6 bases and J by 7 bases, leaving 15 bases between them. This CDR3 has 13 amino acids. The CDR3 coding sequence is TGTGCCAGCAGGGCCTCCCTCGAAGGGACCCAGTACTTC. This encodes CASRASLEGTQYF.

This clonotype was recorded at least ten times. V is TRBV12-3 or TRBV12-4 and J is TRBJ2-7, with TRBD1 identical over 9 bases. J was trimmed by 3 bases and V by 6 bases; bases with no gene match: 9. The CDR3 has 15 residues. The DNA of the CDR3 is TGTGCCAGCAGCTCCGGGACAGGGAACGGCTACGAGCAGTACTTC. Its translation: CASSSGTGNGYEQYF.

In the case of this clonotype: No conserved phenylalanine or tryptophan ends this CDR3, so it is likely a read error. The chain has TRBV29-1 and TRBJ2-7, with D possibly being TRBD1 (6 bases). V was cut by 6 bases and J by 3 bases, with 18 bases left in between. The CDR3 runs to 14 residues. Germline CDR1 is SQVTM and CDR2 is ANQGSEA. CDR3: CSVGTRGRRYEQYS. In nucleotides, the CDR3 is TGCAGCGTGGGGACACGGGGTCGCCGCTACGAGCAGTACTCC.

This clonotype was seen at least ten times. The chain has TRBV11-2 and TRBJ2-3; D call uncertain. The length of the CDR3 is 15 residues. V shed 4 bases and J shed 4 bases, with 15 bases lying between them. CDR1 is SGHAT and CDR2 is FQNNGV in the germline V gene. CDR3 DNA: TGTGCCAGCAGCTCGCGCGGCGAAAGGGCAGATACGCAGTATTTT. Encoded protein: CASSSRGERADTQYF.

In this sample, this clonotype turned up many times. In DNA, the CDR3 is TGTGCCAGCAGCCAAGAAGGGAGGCTAGCGGGCTCGAACGAGCAGTACTTC. It translates to CASSQEGRLAGSNEQYF. The chain combines TRBV4-2 with TRBJ2-7; 8 bases match TRBD2. The CDR3 is 17 amino acids. Germline V gene lookup returns CDR1 LGHNA and CDR2 YNFKEQ. Trimming at V came to 0 bases and at J to 5 bases, leaving 12 bases not matched to a gene.

This clonotype was observed at least ten times. Written as DNA, the CDR3 is TGTGCCAGCAGCCACGTCTGGACAGGGGGAGAAGAGACCCAGTACTTC. This gives the protein CASSHVWTGGEETQYF. This chain links TRBV7-9 with TRBJ2-5, with TRBD1 matching over 10 bases. This CDR3 has 16 residues. CDR1 SEHNR and CDR2 FQNEAQ come from the germline V gene (reference sequence). V lost 5 bases and J lost 3; bases outside the gene matches: 9.

This clonotype came up many times. The J gene is TRBJ1-2, the V gene TRBV11-2; D gene ambiguous. Looked up from germline, CDR1 is SGHAT and CDR2 is FQNNGV. Trimming pared 2 bases from V and 4 bases from J, leaving 17 bases between. The CDR3 runs to 16 residues. CDR3 in amino acids: CASSLSPAAGLYGYTF. CDR3 bases: TGTGCCAGCAGCTTATCCCCCGCAGCGGGCCTCTATGGCTACACCTTC.

This clonotype was observed many times. The chain uses TRBV7-2 and TRBJ2-4; a weak D match, TRBD2 (7 bases). Trimming left V 4 bases short and J 8 bases short, with 15 bases between. CDR3 length equals 14 residues. Germline V gene sequence: CDR1 SGHTA, CDR2 FQGNSA. Here the CDR3 reads CASSYVREGDIQYF. The CDR3 DNA reads TGTGCCAGCAGCTACGTCAGGGAGGGGGACATTCAGTACTTC.

This clonotype was detected many times. The chain carries TRBV30 and TRBJ1-1; no firm D call. V was trimmed by 1 base and J by 10 bases, leaving 10 bases between them. Germline V gene lookup returns CDR1 GTSNPN and CDR2 SVGIG (reference sequence). This CDR3 contains 11 residues. CDR3 protein: CAWSGGEGAFF. DNA for the CDR3: TGTGCCTGGAGTGGTGGGGAGGGAGCTTTCTTT.

The chain has TRBV4-2 and TRBJ1-5; unclear D gene. Per the germline V gene, CDR1 is LGHNA and CDR2 is YNFKEQ. With 1 base removed from V and 0 bases from J, the gap between germline ends came to 7 bases. CDR3 length equals 15 residues. The CDR3 region is CASSQGANSNQPQHF. As DNA, the CDR3 is TGTGCCAGCAGCCAAGGAGCCAATAGCAATCAGCCCCAGCATTTT.

This clonotype occurred many times. The CDR3 DNA is TGCAGCTTTCTTTCTGGAAACACCATATATTTT. Translating it yields CSFLSGNTIYF. V is TRBV29-1 and J is TRBJ1-3; no clear D. This CDR3 spans 11 amino acids. Germline loops: CDR1 SQVTM, CDR2 ANQGSEA. Trimming took 8 bases from V and 1 from J, leaving 6 bases between them.

This clonotype was counted ten times or more. The V call is TRBV19, the J call TRBJ2-2; D gene unclear. Trimming shortened V by 1 base and J by 2 bases, and 8 bases separated the two germline ends. The CDR3 has 15 amino acids. Germline V gives CDR1 LNHDA, CDR2 SQIVND (reference sequence). CDR3 amino acids: CASSIVGVNTGELFF. CDR3 sequence (DNA): TGTGCCAGTAGTATAGTTGGGGTTAACACCGGGGAGCTGTTTTTT.

V is TRBV6-1 and J is TRBJ2-7; 8 bases fit TRBD2. Germline V gives CDR1 MNHNS, CDR2 SASEGT. This CDR3 region has 13 residues. Trimming removed 6 bases from V and 3 bases from J; junction bases left unmatched: 4. The CDR3, as DNA: TGTGCCAGCAGAACCGGGACTAGCTACGAGCAGTACTTC. It is translated as CASRTGTSYEQYF.

This clonotype was recorded many times. CDR3 nucleotides: TGTGCTAGTGGTTTGGTTGCCGGGGAGCTGTTTTTT. Translation: CASGLVAGELFF. The chain joins TRBV12-5 to TRBJ2-2, with unresolved D. Trimming took off 0 bases at V and 6 bases at J, with 2 bases between the two ends. The length of the CDR3 is 12 residues. Germline CDR1 is LGHNT and CDR2 is FRNRAP.

This clonotype has at least ten counts. The CDR3 DNA follows: TGTGCCAGCAGTTTACAGATTAACTATGGCTACACCTTC. Its protein product is CASSLQINYGYTF. The chain recombines TRBV12-3 or TRBV12-4 with TRBJ1-2; D is undetermined. V was pared by 2 bases and J by 1 base, with 5 bases between. CDR3 length equals 13 residues.

This clonotype was counted at least ten times. The chain combines TRBV20-1 with TRBJ2-7; tentatively, D is TRBD2 (6 bases). CDR3 length: 15 amino acids. Germline V gene data show CDR1 as DFQATT and CDR2 as SNEGSKA (reference sequence). Trimming took 3 bases from V and 2 from J, leaving 17 bases between them. CDR3 bases: TGCAGTGCTAGCCCCCTGGGCGGGGATACCTACGAGCAGTACTTC. It translates to CSASPLGGDTYEQYF.

This clonotype was counted at least ten times. CDR3 DNA sequence: TGTGCCATCAGTGAGTTAATTGGGGAGACCCAGTACTTC. It encodes CAISELIGETQYF. The V and J genes are TRBV10-3 and TRBJ2-5, with D unclear. Trimming took 1 base from V and 5 from J, leaving 8 bases between them. Germline loops: CDR1 ENHRY, CDR2 SYGVKD. The CDR3 has 13 residues.